This T cell receptor beta chain was identified in a study of T cell repertoires in cytomegalovirus infection. Study in general: Public TCR beta signatures indicated both CMV infection and matching HLA type. Study outcomes and limitations: HLA-C-restricted, CMV-specific TCR beta clonotypes were dominant ex vivo.

This clonotype was recorded a few times. Its antigen is unknown. TCRdb re-derived calls from the reads in MiXCR, one entry per CDR3 protein. The table has hundreds of thousands of distinct CDR3 sequences, around a third seen once. Germline CDR1 is SGHNT and CDR2 is YYREEE (reference sequence). This CDR3 spans 13 amino acids. Trimming took 4 bases from V and 6 from J, leaving 12 bases between them. The V gene is TRBV5-4, the J gene TRBJ2-3; the D is unclear. Here the sequenced sample was cultured PBMCs, taken from culture after CMV antigen stimulation. The receptor's source is a human donor in good health (CMV status not recorded). Some clones in this sample may be carry-over from other donors' samples. The CDR3 is CASSPGNVDTQYF. DNA for the CDR3: TGTGCCAGCAGCCCGGGTAATGTGGATACGCAGTATTTT.